The clone carrying this T cell receptor beta chain was counted a single time. The data were taken from a study of blood T cell repertoires in COVID-19. About the study: COVID-19 samples, acute and convalescent, were from the United States, Italy and Spain. Sources were T cells, B-cell-depleted T cells, or PBMCs; the material itself was cDNA or gDNA.

Per the authors' pipeline: Scientists estimated how many nucleated cells there were by amplifying reference gene primers. This table comes from immunoSEQ multiplex PCR, and its TCRdb copy is limited to in-frame clones, with some not included. V and J calls and clone size are as listed in that table; D and trimming were resolved from the DNA. The table lists about 59,000 clones, about 73% of them singletons, with 14% in the top ten. The TCR sequence derives from a woman between 70 and 85 years old with acute or convalescent COVID-19. Sequencing was done on a sample of peripheral blood.

Here the CDR3 reads CASRPRGPRKGSGYTF. The CDR3 DNA is TGTGCCAGTAGGCCTCGCGGGCCCCGGAAGGGAAGTGGCTACACCTTC. The chain carries TRBV19 and TRBJ1-2; D is unresolved. Germline V gives CDR1 LNHDA, CDR2 SQIVND (reference sequence). This CDR3 is 16 amino acids long. V was cut by 6 bases and J by 7 bases, with 24 bases left in between.